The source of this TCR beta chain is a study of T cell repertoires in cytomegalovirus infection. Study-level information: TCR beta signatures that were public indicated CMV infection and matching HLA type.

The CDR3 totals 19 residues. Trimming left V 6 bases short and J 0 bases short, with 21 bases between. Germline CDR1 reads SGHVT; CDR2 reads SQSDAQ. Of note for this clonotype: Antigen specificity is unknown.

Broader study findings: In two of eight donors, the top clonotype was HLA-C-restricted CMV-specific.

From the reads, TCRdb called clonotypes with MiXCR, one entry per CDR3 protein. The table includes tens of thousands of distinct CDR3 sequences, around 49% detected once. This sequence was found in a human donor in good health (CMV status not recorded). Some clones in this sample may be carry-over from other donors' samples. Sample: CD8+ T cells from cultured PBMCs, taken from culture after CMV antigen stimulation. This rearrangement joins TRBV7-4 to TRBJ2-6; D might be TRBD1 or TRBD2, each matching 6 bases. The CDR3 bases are TGTGCCAGCAGACAAGGGGGGCAGGGCATACACTCTGGGGCCAACGTCCTGACTTTC. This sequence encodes CASRQGGQGIHSGANVLTF.